This TCR beta chain appears in the sequencing data of a study of read filtering for tumor transcriptome and immune sequencing (dated by TCRdb to 2018 to 2021). Broadly, across the study: The cohort consisted of some 16 male and some 13 female patients, with a mean age of around 66 years and an age range of 47 to 80. Under revised international staging, about eight patients fell into R-ISS I, approximately 15 into R-ISS II and 7 into R-ISS III. After DNase treatment, whole-transcriptome libraries were prepared with the TruSeq RNA Access Library Prep Kit. Per sample, about 4.05 to 11 million TCR-region mapped reads were obtained with IR-seq, compared with only roughly 80 to 1273 with RNA-seq. Using the same bone marrow samples, the study ran both targeted immune repertoire sequencing and bulk whole-transcriptome sequencing and then compared the TCR repertoires from each method. One of the main goals was to work out a read-filtering strategy for immune repertoire data, in particular whether clonotypes backed by only a single read should be removed. Broad study findings and their caveats: IR-seq captured clonotypes at much higher depth and more reliably than RNA-seq, and smaller IR-seq throughput sufficed to identify most shared clonotypes. In IR-seq, single-read clonotypes were roughly 82% of clonotypes but around 3.2% of total reads; in RNA-seq they were roughly three quarters of clonotypes and 35% to 50% of reads. The sorted CD138-negative fraction was not purified T cells but a mixed bone marrow immune population. When single-read clonotypes were removed, the proportions of shared clonotypes in IR-seq and RNA-seq correlated more strongly.

This clonotype was observed many times. Which antigen it targets is not known. The record has no base qualities; no much larger clone is one base away. TCR libraries were constructed from 400 to 500 ng RNA using the Immunoverse kit, and molecular barcoded adaptors covering alpha/delta and beta/gamma chains were employed. The same RNA used for transcriptome sequencing was used for TCR library preparation. Sequencing of TCR libraries was carried out on an Illumina HiSeq 4000 with 2 x 150 cycles. The published analysis was carried out like this. TCR reads were aligned to human V, D, J and C references and assembled into CDR3 clonotypes with MiXCR, including quality filtering and error correction. The tcR package in R was used to analyze clonotype counts and gene usage diversity. Raw mapping reads were checked after the RNA-seq reads had been mapped by STAR aligner version 2.5.3a onto the human GRCh37 genome. IR-seq fastq files were randomly downsampled with Seqtk 1.3 to test the effect of sequencing depth on detected clonotypes. In TCRdb, the public reads were trimmed at Q25 with fastp and aligned with MiXCR, with productive beta chains retained. Each CDR3 protein gets just one entry, which takes the most common genes and DNA from the rows behind it. The V and J calls reflect TCRdb's pipeline rather than the authors' work. The sample table lists 40,000 or so distinct CDR3 sequences, roughly an eighth of them with a count of one. Together, the top ten hold less than 9% of the sample.

The CDR3 has 15 amino acids, counting the end cysteine and phenylalanine. The kept DNA is CDR3 alone, 45 bases in frame from the first base. Based on the germline V gene, the CDR1 and CDR2 sequences are SGHAT and FQNNGV. V loses 0 bases, J loses 1 base, and the germline ends lie 6 bases apart. Every patient had bone marrow sampled at the time of active disease. Bone marrow mononuclear cells were isolated by Ficoll-Hypaque density gradient centrifugation. Myeloma plasma cells were removed and CD138-negative cells were collected by negative selection after labeling with CD138 magnetic microbeads on a MACS separator. Flow cytometry on an Attune NxT with CD138 antibodies was used to check the purity of the isolated cells. TRIzol reagent was used to extract total RNA, and a NanoDrop spectrophotometer was used to quantify the extracted RNA. For each patient, paired RNA-seq and IR-seq were run on the CD138-negative bone marrow sample from that patient.

In this chain, TRBV11-2 is recombined with TRBJ1-4, with no confident D gene call. The TCR was taken from a donor at least 40 years old with multiple myeloma. Sequenced: a population of CD138-negative cells sorted from bone marrow. The cell subset or site label, read with the paper, signifies: bone marrow mononuclear cells depleted of CD138+ plasma/myeloma cells by negative magnetic selection. The encoded CDR3 is CASSLEGKTNEKLFF. Here is the DNA: TGTGCCAGCAGCTTAGAAGGGAAAACTAATGAAAAACTGTTTTTT.